Below, one TCR beta chain is given with its context. This clone occurred a few times. No antigen is known for it. No much larger clone exists at a distance of one base, and base qualities are not known. The data were taken from a study of metastatic and nonmetastatic thyroid tumors (dated by TCRdb to about 2020). For the study in its entirety: For patients with malignant and with benign thyroid disease, the researchers compared repertoires between peripheral blood samples and tumor or nodule tissue samples. The paper as a whole reports these results and caveats: TCR beta diversity was reported as significantly higher in malignant tumors than in benign nodules, in both blood and tumor samples.

The library relied on PCR. The instrument was an Illumina HiSeq 4000. High-throughput sequencing was used to profile the TCR beta-chain CDR3 region of each patient. From the authors' description of their analysis: A classifier to discriminate distant-metastatic papillary thyroid cancer patients was built from CDR3 differences across clinicopathological groups. The Shannon index was used to assess repertoire diversity, and the Morisita-Horn index was used to assess tumor-blood repertoire similarity. The raw public data were reprocessed by TCRdb itself: fastp quality trimming at Q25, MiXCR clonotype calling, in-frame beta chains only. TCRdb assigned the V and J calls; the authors' analysis was not used. The sample contains about 41,000 clones, approximately 25% of them found a single time. About 14% of the sample is in the top ten clones. None of the patients had been given any treatment before thyroid surgery. The study retrospectively analysed patient clinical samples collected from about 2012 to 2018 using T-cell receptor beta sequencing.

From the cysteine through the phenylalanine, the CDR3 covers 19 amino acids. Only the CDR3 portion is preserved as DNA: 57 bases, with reading frame beginning at the first base. Sequences MDHEN (CDR1) and SYDVKM (CDR2) are obtained from the germline V gene. The junction shows trimming of 2 bases on V and 0 bases on J, and the gene matches do not reach 11 bases of it. The sequence was collected from a female donor with papillary thyroid cancer or a benign thyroid nodule (not recorded which). Some clones in this sample may be carry-over from other donors' samples. The sequencing sample was made of tumor tissue. The chain couples TRBV28 to TRBJ2-7; 12 bases in between match TRBD2. In nucleotides, the sequence is TGTGCCAGCAGTTTACACCTAGCGGGAGGGCTCAGGAGCTCCTACGAGCAGTACTTC. The translation is CASSLHLAGGLRSSYEQYF.